These 24 T cell receptor beta chains were sequenced from one sample in a study of response to subunit inactivated influenza vaccine. TCRdb re-called the RT-PCR reads through MiXCR, storing one row per CDR3 protein. The table shows 500,000 to 600,000 distinct CDR3 sequences, with 12% to 15% occurring only once. The source was PBMCs from blood, collected 11 to 12 days after vaccination. The receptors here all came from a man aged 50 or older who received an inactivated influenza vaccine.

The genes are TRBV29-1 and TRBJ2-7, with D possibly called TRBD1 or TRBD2 (5 bases each). CDR3 length: 14 amino acids. Germline CDR1 is SQVTM and CDR2 is ANQGSEA. V lost 6 bases and J 2 bases, leaving 17 bases between the germline ends. The CDR3, as DNA: TGCAGCGTAACTGGGACGCAGGGAGCCTACGAGCAGTACTTC. This translates into CSVTGTQGAYEQYF.

DNA for the CDR3: TGTGCCAGCAGCCCGCGGGGGACCGCCGGGGAGCTGTTTTTT. It yields the protein CASSPRGTAGELFF. The J gene is TRBJ2-2, the V gene TRBV11-3, with 7 bases that match TRBD2. V shed 5 bases and J 6 bases; nucleotides not matched to a gene: 6. This CDR3 contains 14 residues. Germline loops: CDR1 SGHNT, CDR2 YENEEA.

There are a few counts of this clonotype. The rearrangement links TRBV10-3 to TRBJ2-5; tentative D call: TRBD2 (6 bases). Deletions cut 0 bases from V and 8 bases from J, with 22 bases between. The CDR3 runs 17 residues. Looked up from germline, CDR1 is ENHRY and CDR2 is SYGVKD. The CDR3, as DNA: TGTGCCATCAGTGAGTCCCGAGTGGGGGGACCGGAGAGAACCCAGTACTTC. Residues: CAISESRVGGPERTQYF.

The chain employs TRBV7-9 and TRBJ2-7, with D possibly being TRBD2 (6 bases). V shed 1 base and J shed 6 bases, with 22 bases lying between them. Germline V gives CDR1 SEHNR, CDR2 FQNEAQ (reference sequence). This CDR3 contains 17 residues. The CDR3 DNA reads as TGTGCCAGCAGCTTAGTCGGACTGGGCCAAGGGAGGCTCGAGCAGTACTTC. Its protein product is CASSLVGLGQGRLEQYF. The full variable domain, with the rest looked up from reference TRBV7-9 and TRBJ2-7, is DTGVSQNPRHKITKRGQNVTFRCDPISEHNRLYWYRQTLGQGPEFLTYFQNEAQLEKSRLLSDRFSAERPKGSFSTLEIQRTEQGDSAMYLCASSLVGLGQGRLEQYFGPGTRLTVT.

The chain carries TRBV7-2 and TRBJ2-2; D is unresolved. Deletions cut 5 bases from V and 2 bases from J, with 15 bases between. CDR3 length: 16 amino acids. CDR1 and CDR2 (germline): SGHTA, FQGNSA. In nucleotides, the CDR3 is TGTGCCAGCAGCCTACACTACCGACGAAACACCGGGGAGCTGTTTTTT. Its translation: CASSLHYRRNTGELFF.

This clonotype was recorded at least ten times. V is TRBV6-1 and J is TRBJ1-6, with D perhaps TRBD1 (5 bases). V lost 4 bases and J 8 bases, leaving 12 bases between the germline ends. Germline V gives CDR1 MNHNS, CDR2 SASEGT. The CDR3 is made up of 14 amino acids. Written as DNA, the CDR3 is TGTGCCAGCAGTGCTCCAGGGTGGCATTCACCCCTCCACTTT. Its translation: CASSAPGWHSPLHF.

The rearrangement uses TRBV4-1 and TRBJ2-7, with TRBD2 identical over 12 bases. The J segment lost 3 bases and the V segment lost 4 bases, leaving 4 bases of the junction unmatched. In germline, CDR1 is MGHRA, CDR2 YSYEKL. The CDR3 has 15 residues. CDR3 sequence (DNA): TGCGCCAGCAGCCCCACGACTAGCGGGGGCTACGAGCAGTACTTC. Translation: CASSPTTSGGYEQYF.

This chain joins TRBV19 and TRBJ1-2, with a possible D match to TRBD1 (6 bases). Trimming cost V 2 bases and J 4 bases, with 11 bases left between them. Per germline, CDR1 LNHDA and CDR2 SQIVND (reference sequence). The CDR3 is 14 amino acids. The CDR3 DNA reads as TGTGCCAGTAGTATACAGCGGGACACCTATGGCTACACCTTC. This codes for CASSIQRDTYGYTF.

This chain joins TRBV28 and TRBJ2-1; TRBD2 agrees at 10 bases. Unmatched junction bases numbered 19, after V lost 4 bases and J lost 7 bases. Germline CDR1 and CDR2: MDHEN and SYDVKM. The length of the CDR3 is 19 residues. The CDR3 reads CASSYRSGRAGFVFNEQFF. CDR3 sequence (DNA): TGTGCCAGCAGTTACCGGAGCGGGAGGGCAGGCTTCGTGTTTAATGAGCAGTTCTTC.

The rearrangement uses TRBV12-3 or TRBV12-4 and TRBJ2-7; 10 bases are shared with TRBD2. CDR3 length: 14 amino acids. V shed 4 bases, J shed 6 bases, and the junction held 6 bases outside the gene matches. The CDR3 spells CASSSGLAVGEQYF. The DNA of the CDR3 is TGTGCCAGCAGTTCCGGACTAGCGGTCGGCGAGCAGTACTTC.

This clonotype was detected many times. This chain uses TRBV7-2 with TRBJ2-1, with 8 nucleotides matching TRBD2. V dropped 4 bases and J dropped 10; count of bases not matched to a gene: 3. Germline CDR1 reads SGHTA; CDR2 reads FQGNSA. The CDR3 length is 12 residues. This chain's CDR3 is CASSSGLAEQFF. The CDR3 bases are TGTGCCAGCAGCTCAGGACTAGCCGAGCAGTTCTTC.

This sequence joins TRBV29-1 and TRBJ2-3, with 7 bases aligning to TRBD1. This CDR3 has 13 residues. The V segment lost 7 bases and the J segment 3 bases; nucleotides outside the gene matches: 7. Looked up from germline, CDR1 is SQVTM and CDR2 is ANQGSEA. This CDR3 reads CSGRQGLTDTQYF. The CDR3 nucleotides read TGCAGCGGAAGACAGGGTTTAACAGATACGCAGTATTTT.

A few counts support this clonotype. The rearrangement links TRBV20-1 to TRBJ2-1; 16 bases map to TRBD2. This CDR3 has 22 amino acids. The germline CDR1 and CDR2 sequences are DFQATT and SNEGSKA (reference sequence). V lost 0 bases, J lost 1 base, and 15 bases stayed unmatched. This chain's CDR3 is CSARDAQNPGLAGGLSYNEQFF. In DNA, the CDR3 is TGCAGTGCTAGAGATGCCCAGAATCCGGGACTAGCGGGAGGGTTGTCCTACAATGAGCAGTTCTTC.

Ten or more counts support this clonotype. The V and J genes are TRBV7-2 and TRBJ2-1; the D gene could be TRBD1 or TRBD2 (5 bases each). Germline V lookup: CDR1 SGHTA, CDR2 FQGNSA. The CDR3 spans 15 residues. Trimming shortened V by 5 bases and J by 14 bases, and 25 bases separated the two germline ends. The CDR3 region has the DNA TGTGCCAGCAGCCCAGAAGGTGGTGGTGAGGGGTTAAAGTTCTTC. It specifies CASSPEGGGEGLKFF.

V and J are TRBV12-3 or TRBV12-4 and TRBJ2-2; 10 nucleotides match TRBD1. CDR3 size: 14 residues. V shed 6 bases, J shed 4 bases, and the junction held 2 bases outside the gene matches. The DNA of the CDR3 is TGTGCCAGCAGATGGACAGGGGGCACCGGGGAGCTGTTTTTT. Translated: CASRWTGGTGELFF.

The sample holds one count of this clonotype. Its ends do not fully match the called genes, so a read error is possible. The chain has TRBV28 and TRBJ1-1; D might be TRBD1 (5 bases). The CDR3 consists of 15 residues. Germline V gene data show CDR1 as MDHEN and CDR2 as SYDVKM. CDR3 residues: CASSPYEGWGTEALF. CDR3 DNA sequence: TGTGCCAGCAGTCCCTACGAGGGCTGGGGCACTGAAGCTCTCTTT.

This clonotype has a handful of counts. This chain joins TRBV7-6 and TRBJ2-1; D not resolved. Germline CDR1 and CDR2: SGHVS and FNYEAQ. The CDR3 spans 15 residues. The V and J ends lost 1 base and 3 bases respectively, with 10 bases between them. For the CDR3, the DNA is TGTGCCAGCAGCTTAGTTTTTTCTGGCTACAATGAGCAGTTCTTC. Translation: CASSLVFSGYNEQFF. The variable domain in full, with the rest retrieved from reference TRBV7-6 and TRBJ2-1, is GAGVSQSPRYKVTKRGQDVALRCDPISGHVSLYWYRQALGQGPEFLTYFNYEAQQDKSGLPNDRFSAERPEGSISTLTIQRTEQRDSAMYRCASSLVFSGYNEQFFGPGTRLTVL.

This chain links TRBV28 with TRBJ2-1, with TRBD1 identical over 8 bases. CDR1 is MDHEN, CDR2 SYDVKM, per germline. V lost 5 bases, J lost 4 bases, and 10 bases stayed unmatched. The CDR3 has 16 residues. CDR3 nucleotides: TGTGCCAGCAGTCCCTTAGGACAGGGATCTTACAATGAGCAGTTCTTC. It codes for CASSPLGQGSYNEQFF.

This clonotype was detected only a few times. The V gene is TRBV6-1, the J gene TRBJ2-7; D remains ambiguous. In germline, CDR1 is MNHNS, CDR2 SASEGT. The length of the CDR3 is 15 residues. V was clipped by 4 bases and J by 3 bases, with 16 bases between them. CDR3 protein: CASSAAPDPNYEQYF. In DNA, the CDR3 is TGTGCCAGCAGTGCGGCCCCCGACCCAAACTACGAGCAGTACTTC.

Worth noting for this clonotype: The junction departs from the called germline gene at one end, perhaps through a read error. The chain is built from TRBV12-3 or TRBV12-4 and TRBJ2-1; TRBD2 might be the D (5 bases). This CDR3 contains 15 residues. The chain's CDR3 is CASSFYVSEYNEQLF. CDR3 nucleotide sequence: TGTGCCAGCAGTTTCTATGTTAGCGAGTACAATGAGCAGCTCTTC.

This clonotype was seen a few times. This rearrangement joins TRBV2 to TRBJ2-2; D remains ambiguous. The CDR3 consists of 13 residues. Germline V gene data show CDR1 as SNHLY and CDR2 as FYNNEI. Trimming took off 4 bases at V and 4 bases at J, with 7 bases between the two ends. For the CDR3, the DNA is TGTGCCAGCAGTGCCAGGATCACCGGGGAGCTGTTTTTT. The encoded protein is CASSARITGELFF. Full variable domain (remainder filled in from reference TRBV2 and TRBJ2-2): EPEVTQTPSHQVTQMGQEVILRCVPISNHLYFYWYRQILGQKVEFLVSFYNNEISEKSEIFDDQFSVERPDGSNFTLKIRSTKLEDSAMYFCASSARITGELFFGEGSRLTVL.

This chain uses TRBV5-8 with TRBJ1-1; D is unresolved. V was clipped by 2 bases and J by 5 bases, with 10 bases between them. The germline V gene has CDR1 SGHTS and CDR2 YDEGEE. The CDR3 runs to 13 residues. CDR3 sequence: CASSFGHETEAFF. The CDR3 coding sequence is TGTGCCAGCAGCTTCGGGCATGAGACTGAAGCTTTCTTT. Combining the CDR3 with reference TRBV5-8 and TRBJ1-1 gives the whole variable domain EAGVTQSPTHLIKTRGQQATLRCSPISGHTSVYWYQQALGLGLQFLLWYDEGEERNRGNFPPRFSGRQFPNYSSELNVNALELEDSALYLCASSFGHETEAFFGQGTRLTVV.

This clonotype was counted between two and nine times. The chain recombines TRBV18 with TRBJ1-5; D unclear. In germline, CDR1 is KGHSH, CDR2 LQKENI. Trimming left V 3 bases short and J 2 bases short, with 8 bases between. The CDR3 covers 14 residues. The CDR3 reads CASSPLSGNQPQHF. CDR3 bases: TGTGCCAGCTCACCGCTATCGGGCAATCAGCCCCAGCATTTT.

The chain links TRBV28 to TRBJ2-1; D not resolved. The CDR3 loop spans 11 amino acids. The V end lost 6 bases, the J end lost 3 bases, and 3 bases lay between the germline ends. The V gene's germline CDR1 is MDHEN and CDR2 SYDVKM. The CDR3 region has the DNA TGTGCCAGCAGGAACTACAATGAGCAGTTCTTC. Translating it yields CASRNYNEQFF.